This TCR beta chain is from a study of PD-1 blockade in classical Hodgkin lymphoma. Study results and caveats: Differences between repertoires have undefined causes, possibly disease activity or prior therapy. Newly diagnosed patients reportedly trailed healthy donors in baseline TCR diversity.

Clones were sequenced by immunoSEQ multiplex PCR, and TCRdb holds only the in-frame ones, with some missing. The profile covers about 14,000 clones, with about 90% appearing a single time and 5.5% to 7.5% taken by the ten largest. The time point is: newly diagnosed, previously untreated cHL patient sample. From thawed PBMCs, magnetic negative selection was used to isolate the CD8+ T cells. PBMCs from untreated, newly diagnosed classical Hodgkin lymphoma were comparison samples. Remarks on this clone: Antigen specificity is unknown.

The CDR3 runs 14 residues. Germline lookup yields CDR1 MNHEY and CDR2 SMNVEV (reference sequence). V was clipped by 3 bases and J by 4 bases; unmatched bases: 2. V and J are TRBV27 and TRBJ1-2; 10 nucleotides agree with TRBD1. The sequencing sample was made of CD8+ T cells from blood. The TCR originated in a human donor with classical Hodgkin lymphoma. The CDR3 coding sequence is TGTGCCAGCAGTTTGACAGGGGGCGGCTATGGCTACACCTTC. It translates to CASSLTGGGYGYTF.